One sample yielded the 30 T cell receptor beta chains listed below, sequenced in a study of T cell responses to AZD1222 COVID-19 vaccine. Clones were sequenced by immunoSEQ multiplex PCR, and TCRdb holds only the in-frame ones, with some missing. The data show around 100,000 clones, less than 85% seen once. The starting material was peripheral blood, obtained 28 days after the second AZD1222 dose. Source of these receptors: an adult who received the AZD1222 COVID-19 vaccine.

V usage is TRBV5-1 and J usage is TRBJ1-3; 8 nucleotides agree with TRBD1. V gave up 4 bases and J gave up 4 bases; unmatched junction bases: 7. There are 15 residues in the CDR3. Germline CDR1 reads SGHRS; CDR2 reads YFSETQ. The CDR3 loop is CASSADRAEGNTIYF. The DNA for the CDR3 is TGCGCCAGCAGCGCGGACAGGGCGGAAGGAAACACCATATATTTT. Using reference TRBV5-1 and TRBJ1-3 for the parts outside the CDR3, the full variable domain is KAGVTQTPRYLIKTRGQQVTLSCSPISGHRSVSWYQQTPGQGLQFLFEYFSETQRNKGNFPGRFSGRQFSNSRSEMNVSTLELGDSALYLCASSADRAEGNTIYFGEGSWLTVV.

This chain uses TRBV6-2 or TRBV6-3 with TRBJ2-1; 10 bases map to TRBD2. CDR3 length: 14 residues. Germline-derived CDR1 and CDR2 are MNHEY and SVGEGT. V dropped 6 bases and J dropped 7; count of bases not matched to a gene: 6. CDR3: CASSQGLAPNEQFF. Here the CDR3 DNA reads TGTGCCAGCAGCCAGGGACTAGCGCCGAATGAGCAGTTCTTC.

This clone was counted only a few times. The rearrangement uses TRBV2 and TRBJ1-4; maybe TRBD1 (5 bases). Germline CDR1 is SNHLY and CDR2 is FYNNEI. Trimming took off 7 bases at V and 6 bases at J, with 9 bases between the two ends. The CDR3 loop spans 12 amino acids. CDR3 DNA sequence: TGTGCCAGCACGGGGGACGATGAAAAACTGTTTTTT. Translation: CASTGDDEKLFF.

The chain couples TRBV14 to TRBJ2-3; 9 positions match TRBD1. V was clipped by 4 bases and J by 5 bases; unmatched bases: 10. The CDR3 runs 16 residues. CDR1 and CDR2 from the germline V gene are SGHDN and FVKESK. The CDR3: CASSRYRGQAGDTQYF. The CDR3 nucleotides are TGTGCCAGCAGCCGATACAGGGGGCAGGCGGGAGATACGCAGTATTTT.

This clone was counted only a few times. The V call is TRBV12-3 or TRBV12-4, the J call TRBJ2-7, with D maybe TRBD1 (6 bases). The CDR3 spans 13 residues. The V end lost 6 bases, the J end lost 7 bases, and 16 bases lay between the germline ends. CDR3 protein: CASRTGDKGEQYF. The CDR3 DNA reads TGTGCCAGCAGAACCGGGGACAAAGGGGAGCAGTACTTC.

V and J are TRBV2 and TRBJ2-7, with D tentatively TRBD2 (6 bases). Germline V gene lookup returns CDR1 SNHLY and CDR2 FYNNEI. V was shortened by 1 base and J by 3 bases, with 10 bases between the two germline ends. This CDR3 spans 14 amino acids. CDR3 coding DNA: TGTGCCAGCAGTGAAGGGCGGGGAGGCTACGAGCAGTACTTC. Translating gives CASSEGRGGYEQYF.

This chain links TRBV18 with TRBJ2-2; no reliable D call. Germline V gene data show CDR1 as KGHSH and CDR2 as LQKENI. CDR3 size: 13 residues. The V gene lost 2 bases and the J gene lost 3 bases, with 4 bases spanning the gap. For the CDR3, the DNA is TGTGCCAGCTCACCAAAGTACACCGGGGAGCTGTTTTTT. Translating gives CASSPKYTGELFF.

The chain uses TRBV11-2 and TRBJ1-4, with D possibly matching TRBD1 (6 bases). The CDR3 is made up of 15 amino acids. V was clipped by 5 bases and J by 4 bases, with 14 bases between them. Germline V CDR1 and CDR2: SGHAT, FQNNGV. CDR3 in DNA: TGTGCCAGCAGCGCCGTCAGGGGAAGTAATGAAAAACTGTTTTTT. Amino acids: CASSAVRGSNEKLFF.

The chain couples TRBV30 to TRBJ1-3, with D possibly matching TRBD1 (5 bases). Germline values: CDR1 GTSNPN, CDR2 SVGIG (reference sequence). V lost 4 bases, J lost 0 bases, and 19 bases lay in between. This CDR3 comprises 17 residues. The CDR3 spells CAWNPWGRAFSGNTIYF. The DNA for the CDR3 is TGTGCCTGGAATCCTTGGGGCAGGGCCTTCTCTGGAAACACCATATATTTT.

In this sample, this clone turned up a few times. The chain has TRBV21-1 and TRBJ1-1; no check of the table's D call, TRBD1, against the DNA was made. TRBV21-1 is deemed a pseudogene. The CDR3 is made up of 12 amino acids. Written as DNA, the CDR3 is TGTGCCAGCAGCATGGTGGGCGCTGAAGCTTTCTTT. Protein product: CASSMVGAEAFF.

The chain joins TRBV3-1 (or the pseudogene TRBV3-2) to TRBJ2-2, with D perhaps TRBD2 (5 bases). The V and J ends lost 4 bases and 4 bases respectively, with 13 bases between them. The CDR3 has 15 residues. CDR1 is LGHDT and CDR2 is YNNKEL in the germline V gene (reference sequence). In DNA form, the CDR3 reads TGTGCCAGCAGCCCAAGAGCGGAGGTCACCGGGGAGCTGTTTTTT. As protein: CASSPRAEVTGELFF.

This chain links TRBV15 with TRBJ1-3, with D perhaps TRBD1 (5 bases). The CDR3 is made up of 14 amino acids. The germline gives CDR1 LNHNV, CDR2 YYDKDF (reference sequence). V gave up 5 bases and J gave up 4 bases, with 12 bases separating them. The CDR3 spells CATSSGGNGNTIYF. The CDR3 DNA follows: TGTGCCACCAGCTCGGGGGGAAACGGAAACACCATATATTTT.

The chain uses TRBV19 and TRBJ1-3; no reliable D call. Germline V CDR1 and CDR2: LNHDA, SQIVND (reference sequence). Trimming took off 6 bases at V and 4 bases at J, with 13 bases between the two ends. The CDR3 extends over 14 amino acids. The CDR3, as DNA: TGTGCCAGTAGACCGGGCAACTCGGGAAACACCATATATTTT. This encodes CASRPGNSGNTIYF.

V gene TRBV3-1 (or the pseudogene TRBV3-2) combines with J gene TRBJ2-1; 9 bases are shared with TRBD2. Trimming took 4 bases from V and 8 from J; bases not matched to a gene: 6. Germline lookup yields CDR1 LGHDT and CDR2 YNNKEL (reference sequence). The CDR3 covers 14 residues. The CDR3 sequence is CASSRLLAGHEQFF. For the CDR3, the DNA is TGTGCCAGCAGCCGCCTCCTAGCGGGACATGAGCAGTTCTTC.

The chain recombines TRBV18 with TRBJ1-3; D remains ambiguous. The germline V gene encodes CDR1 KGHSH and CDR2 LQKENI. The CDR3 covers 16 residues. The V end lost 3 bases, the J end lost 0 bases, and 12 bases lay between the germline ends. The CDR3 loop is CASSPGPGNSGNTIYF. As DNA, the CDR3 is TGTGCCAGCTCACCCGGACCCGGGAACTCTGGAAACACCATATATTTT.

The chain employs TRBV27 and TRBJ2-7; D perhaps matches TRBD2 (5 bases). Germline CDR1 MNHEY, CDR2 SMNVEV (reference sequence). The length of the CDR3 is 12 residues. With 6 bases removed from V and 7 bases from J, the gap between germline ends came to 13 bases. CDR3 bases: TGTGCCAGCAGAGGTCCTACGGGGGAGCAGTACTTC. Residues: CASRGPTGEQYF.

This chain connects TRBV3-1 (or the pseudogene TRBV3-2) to TRBJ1-1; maybe TRBD1 (5 bases). This CDR3 has 11 amino acids. CDR1 and CDR2 from the germline V gene are LGHDT and YNNKEL (reference sequence). Trimming stripped 4 bases from V and 8 bases from J, with 8 bases between. CDR3 nucleotide sequence: TGTGCCAGCAGCCGACAGACAGAAGCTTTCTTT. Protein sequence: CASSRQTEAFF.

This clone was counted once. The genes are TRBV5-6 and TRBJ1-2, with no clear D. The CDR3 consists of 13 residues. V was cut by 2 bases and J by 2 bases, with 7 bases left in between. Germline values: CDR1 SGHDT, CDR2 YYEEEE. CDR3 coding DNA: TGTGCCAGCAGCTTACGAGCCAACTATGGCTACACCTTC. Encoded protein: CASSLRANYGYTF.

The chain uses TRBV5-6 and TRBJ1-5; D unclear. Germline values: CDR1 SGHDT, CDR2 YYEEEE. This CDR3 contains 15 residues. V was cut by 0 bases and J by 5 bases, with 12 bases left in between. This CDR3 is CASSLVSSGHQPQHF. The CDR3 DNA is TGTGCCAGCAGCTTGGTGTCCAGCGGGCATCAGCCCCAGCATTTT.

The rearrangement joins TRBV19 to TRBJ2-3, with D maybe TRBD1 (6 bases). The ends were cut back, 4 bases at V and 0 bases at J, with 14 bases in the middle. The CDR3 length is 16 residues. Looked up from germline, CDR1 is LNHDA and CDR2 is SQIVND (reference sequence). In DNA form, the CDR3 reads TGTGCCAGTAGTACTTTTGGGGGCTTTAGCACAGATACGCAGTATTTT. Protein sequence: CASSTFGGFSTDTQYF.

This chain connects TRBV24-1 to TRBJ2-2, with TRBD1 matching 9 bases. The CDR3 runs to 16 residues. Germline V gene data show CDR1 as KGHDR and CDR2 as SFDVKD. The trim removed 4 bases at V and 5 bases at J, leaving 7 bases unmatched. This CDR3 is CATSDPDRGETGELFF. In DNA, the CDR3 is TGTGCCACCAGTGACCCGGACAGGGGCGAGACCGGGGAGCTGTTTTTT.

Only one count was recorded for this clone. The CDR3 region has the DNA TGTGCCAGCACCAGGTCCTTTAATGAAAAACTGTTTTTT. Protein product: CASTRSFNEKLFF. V and J are TRBV28 and TRBJ1-4; D gene unclear. The CDR3 covers 13 residues. The V and J ends lost 7 bases and 4 bases respectively, with 10 bases between them. Germline lookup yields CDR1 MDHEN and CDR2 SYDVKM.

This chain uses TRBV3-1 (or the pseudogene TRBV3-2) with TRBJ2-7; 8 bases are a match to TRBD2. With V trimmed by 4 bases and J by 6 bases, 8 bases remained unmatched. This CDR3 has 14 amino acids. Germline-derived CDR1 and CDR2 are LGHDT and YNNKEL (reference sequence). The CDR3 DNA follows: TGTGCCAGCAGCCTCCTCGGACTAGCCTCCGAGCAGTACTTC. Protein product: CASSLLGLASEQYF.

The V call is TRBV4-1, the J call TRBJ2-5; unclear D gene. The CDR3 totals 14 residues. V was pared by 2 bases and J by 7 bases, with 14 bases between. CDR1 and CDR2 from the germline V gene are MGHRA and YSYEKL. CDR3 in amino acids: CASSQLPLLGTQYF. DNA for the CDR3: TGCGCCAGCAGCCAACTGCCCCTCTTGGGGACCCAGTACTTC.

The V and J genes are TRBV5-1 and TRBJ1-6, with 7 bases lining up with TRBD1. V lost 4 bases, J lost 7 bases, and 8 bases stayed unmatched. The CDR3 runs 15 residues. Germline values: CDR1 SGHRS, CDR2 YFSETQ. The CDR3 DNA follows: TGCGCCAGCAGCCTGACCAGGGACAGCAATTCACCCCTCCACTTT. Amino acids: CASSLTRDSNSPLHF.

The chain employs TRBV27 and TRBJ1-1; 12 nucleotides align to TRBD1. The germline gives CDR1 MNHEY, CDR2 SMNVEV (reference sequence). The CDR3 loop spans 16 amino acids. J was trimmed by 8 bases and V by 3 bases; bases with no gene match: 10. As DNA, the CDR3 is TGTGCCAGCAGTTTGAGCGCGGGACAGGGGGCCCCCGAAGCTTTCTTT. It encodes CASSLSAGQGAPEAFF.

V is TRBV19 and J is TRBJ2-3; D ambiguous. V was shortened by 9 bases and J by 9 bases, with 7 bases between the two germline ends. This CDR3 has 9 residues. Germline loops: CDR1 LNHDA, CDR2 SQIVND (reference sequence). Here the CDR3 reads CARPLTQYF. The CDR3, as DNA: TGTGCCAGACCCCTCACGCAGTATTTT.

The CDR3, as DNA: TGTGCCAGCAGCTTAGTCAGACAGGTAGAAGAGACCCAGTACTTC. Translated, it gives CASSLVRQVEETQYF. This chain joins TRBV7-9 and TRBJ2-5; maybe TRBD1 (6 bases). This CDR3 comprises 15 residues. V gave up 1 base and J gave up 3 bases, with 12 bases separating them. Germline CDR1 and CDR2: SEHNR and FQNEAQ (reference sequence).

This clone was counted only a few times. The gene calls are TRBV3-1 (or the pseudogene TRBV3-2) and TRBJ1-1, with D hard to call. There are 20 residues in the CDR3. Trimming left V 0 bases short and J 0 bases short, with 23 bases between. CDR1 and CDR2 from the germline V gene are LGHDT and YNNKEL (reference sequence). The CDR3 DNA reads as TGTGCCAGCAGCCAAGATTTCGTCGGGTCCTGGCCGGAGGTGAACACTGAAGCTTTCTTT. Protein: CASSQDFVGSWPEVNTEAFF.

The V gene is TRBV23-1, the J gene TRBJ2-5; no definite D call. TRBV23-1 is placed among ORFs of uncertain function. CDR3 size: 10 residues. The V and J ends lost 4 bases and 7 bases respectively, with 4 bases between them. The CDR3 DNA reads as TGCGCCAGCAGTCTGCCGACCCAGTACTTC. Its protein product is CASSLPTQYF.